The rows below give T cell receptor beta chains drawn from one sample of a study of blood T cell repertoires in COVID-19. The data were produced by immunoSEQ multiplex PCR, yet TCRdb's version contains in-frame clones alone and is incomplete. Of some 390,000 clones in the sample, about 88% are singletons; the top ten hold roughly 3.1%. Material for sequencing was peripheral blood. The receptors derive from a human donor in a cohort sampled during active COVID-19. Each CDR3 is given with its conserved first and last residue. D genes are given only for firm matches. Clone size is shown for a subset of rows, as once, few, many or a class of expanded clone.

j_gene: TRBJ2-7
d_gene: .
v_gene: TRBV11-2
abundance: once
CDR3nt: TGTGCCAGCAGCTTAGGCAGGGACTACGAGCAGTACTTC
CDR3aa: CASSLGRDYEQYF

j_gene: TRBJ2-7
d_gene: .
v_gene: TRBV7-6
abundance: .
CDR3nt: TGTGCCAGCAGCTTAGGCACTCAGGTGTACGAGCAGTACTTC
CDR3aa: CASSLGTQVYEQYF

j_gene: TRBJ1-2
d_gene: TRBD1
v_gene: TRBV2
abundance: .
CDR3nt: TGTGCCAGCAGTGGAGGGACAGGGGATGGCTACACCTTC
CDR3aa: CASSGGTGDGYTF

j_gene: TRBJ1-2
d_gene: .
v_gene: TRBV7-9
abundance: .
CDR3nt: TGTGCCAGCAGTCGACAGATAAACTATGGCTACACCTTC
CDR3aa: CASSRQINYGYTF

j_gene: TRBJ2-1
d_gene: TRBD2
v_gene: TRBV15
abundance: .
CDR3nt: TGTGCCACCAGCAGAGATTTAGCGGGAGATGAGCAGTTCTTC
CDR3aa: CATSRDLAGDEQFF

j_gene: TRBJ2-3
d_gene: TRBD2
v_gene: TRBV27
abundance: .
CDR3nt: TGTGCCAGCAGTGCGACTAGCGGGAGCGCAGATACGCAGTATTTT
CDR3aa: CASSATSGSADTQYF

j_gene: TRBJ2-1
d_gene: TRBD1
v_gene: TRBV7-3
abundance: .
CDR3nt: TGTGCCAGCAGCTCGTCCGGGACAGGGCATAATGAGCAGTTCTTC
CDR3aa: CASSSSGTGHNEQFF

j_gene: TRBJ2-3
d_gene: TRBD1
v_gene: TRBV23-1
abundance: .
CDR3nt: TGCGCCAGCAGTCAAGTCGAGACAGGGGGCCCCAGCACAGATACGCAGTATTTT
CDR3aa: CASSQVETGGPSTDTQYF

j_gene: TRBJ2-2
d_gene: TRBD2
v_gene: TRBV30
abundance: .
CDR3nt: TGTGCCTGGAGTGATACCCTTGCAGCGGGAGCTGATAACACCGGGGAGCTGTTTTTT
CDR3aa: CAWSDTLAAGADNTGELFF

j_gene: TRBJ1-4
d_gene: .
v_gene: TRBV2
abundance: .
CDR3nt: TGTGCCAGCAGAGCCGGGACAAACGCCTCTAAACTGTTTTTT
CDR3aa: CASRAGTNASKLFF

j_gene: TRBJ2-7
d_gene: TRBD1
v_gene: TRBV7-9
abundance: .
CDR3nt: TGTGCCAGCAGCTTAGCGAGGACAGGGAGCTCCTACGAGCAGTACTTC
CDR3aa: CASSLARTGSSYEQYF

j_gene: TRBJ2-3
d_gene: TRBD2
v_gene: TRBV2
abundance: .
CDR3nt: TGTGCCAGCACTAGCGGGATATCTACGCAGTATTTT
CDR3aa: CASTSGISTQYF

j_gene: TRBJ2-1
d_gene: .
v_gene: TRBV2
abundance: .
CDR3nt: TGTGCCAGCAGTCTCCGGGGCGGGATTTCCTACAATGAGCAGTTCTTC
CDR3aa: CASSLRGGISYNEQFF

j_gene: TRBJ1-2
d_gene: TRBD1
v_gene: TRBV4-1
abundance: .
CDR3nt: TGCGCCAGCAGCCAGAGTACAGGGGAAGGCTATGGCTACACCTTC
CDR3aa: CASSQSTGEGYGYTF

j_gene: TRBJ2-4
d_gene: TRBD2
v_gene: TRBV7-2
abundance: .
CDR3nt: TGTGCCAGCAGCCCAAGCGTAGGCGGGAGGTTGGGCAAAAACATTCAGTACTTC
CDR3aa: CASSPSVGGRLGKNIQYF

j_gene: TRBJ1-4
d_gene: TRBD1
v_gene: TRBV30
abundance: few
CDR3nt: TGTGCCTGGACACGAGCACAGGGGGCTCCGGTGTTTTTT
CDR3aa: CAWTRAQGAPVFF

j_gene: TRBJ2-7
d_gene: .
v_gene: TRBV6-2/TRBV6-3
abundance: .
CDR3nt: TGTGCCAGCAGTTACCCAGGGTTGAGTCTCTACGAGCAGTACTTC
CDR3aa: CASSYPGLSLYEQYF

j_gene: TRBJ1-2
d_gene: .
v_gene: TRBV9
abundance: .
CDR3nt: TGTGCCAGCAGCGTAGTGGGGGACACCAATGGCTACACCTTC
CDR3aa: CASSVVGDTNGYTF

j_gene: TRBJ2-3
d_gene: .
v_gene: TRBV28
abundance: .
CDR3nt: TGTGCCAGCAGAACAGGTTCATCCACAGATACGCAGTATTTT
CDR3aa: CASRTGSSTDTQYF

j_gene: TRBJ2-1
d_gene: TRBD2
v_gene: TRBV9
abundance: .
CDR3nt: TGTGCCAGCAGCGTTAGGACTAGCGGGATCAATGAGCAGTTCTTC
CDR3aa: CASSVRTSGINEQFF

j_gene: TRBJ2-2
d_gene: .
v_gene: TRBV7-3
abundance: .
CDR3nt: TGTGCCAGCAGCTTAACAGGGGGAAACACCGGGGAGCTGTTTTTT
CDR3aa: CASSLTGGNTGELFF

j_gene: TRBJ2-1
d_gene: TRBD2
v_gene: TRBV7-9
abundance: .
CDR3nt: TGTGCCAGCAGCTTCACTAGCGGAAACAATGAGCAGTTCTTC
CDR3aa: CASSFTSGNNEQFF

j_gene: TRBJ2-3
d_gene: TRBD2
v_gene: TRBV7-9
abundance: .
CDR3nt: TGTGCCAGCGCGAGCGGGAGGGGTGGCACAGATACGCAGTATTTT
CDR3aa: CASASGRGGTDTQYF

j_gene: TRBJ1-2
d_gene: .
v_gene: TRBV7-9
abundance: .
CDR3nt: TGTGCCAGCAGCTTAGGGCAGTATGGCTACACCTTC
CDR3aa: CASSLGQYGYTF

j_gene: TRBJ2-3
d_gene: .
v_gene: TRBV7-6
abundance: .
CDR3nt: TGTGCCAGCAGCTTAGGAGGTGGAGTCACAGATACGCAGTATTTT
CDR3aa: CASSLGGGVTDTQYF

j_gene: TRBJ2-2
d_gene: .
v_gene: TRBV20-1
abundance: once
CDR3nt: TGCAGTGCTAGTCTGGACAGATCCGGGGAGCTGTTTTTT
CDR3aa: CSASLDRSGELFF

j_gene: TRBJ1-1
d_gene: TRBD1
v_gene: TRBV4-2
abundance: .
CDR3nt: TGTGCCAGCACTCGGACAGGGATGGGCAACACTGAAGCTTTCTTT
CDR3aa: CASTRTGMGNTEAFF

j_gene: TRBJ2-7
d_gene: .
v_gene: TRBV30
abundance: .
CDR3nt: TGTGCCTGGGGACAGTCCTACGAGCAGTACTTC
CDR3aa: CAWGQSYEQYF

j_gene: TRBJ2-3
d_gene: .
v_gene: TRBV30
abundance: .
CDR3nt: TGTGCCCGGACCGCAGGAGCGTTTGGGGGGGATACGCAGTATTTT
CDR3aa: CARTAGAFGGDTQYF

j_gene: TRBJ2-5
d_gene: TRBD1
v_gene: TRBV3-1/TRBV3-2
abundance: .
CDR3nt: TGTGCCAGCAGCCAGGGGACAGGGGTCGAGACCCAGTACTTC
CDR3aa: CASSQGTGVETQYF

j_gene: TRBJ2-3
d_gene: TRBD1
v_gene: TRBV30
abundance: .
CDR3nt: TGTGCCTGTGGGGGCACAGGGGGCGGCCGCGACTTCCACACAGATACGCAGTATTTT
CDR3aa: CACGGTGGGRDFHTDTQYF

j_gene: TRBJ1-5
d_gene: .
v_gene: TRBV6-6
abundance: .
CDR3nt: TGTGCCAGCAGCCCGGGGGGAGAGCCCCAGCATTTT
CDR3aa: CASSPGGEPQHF

j_gene: TRBJ1-2
d_gene: .
v_gene: TRBV5-1
abundance: .
CDR3nt: TGCGCCAGCAGCTTCCAGGGGACGGGCCATGGCTACACCTTC
CDR3aa: CASSFQGTGHGYTF

j_gene: TRBJ2-1
d_gene: TRBD1
v_gene: TRBV30
abundance: once
CDR3nt: TGTGCCTGGGACAGGGTGGGCGATGAGCAGTTCTTC
CDR3aa: CAWDRVGDEQFF

j_gene: TRBJ2-3
d_gene: .
v_gene: TRBV11-2
abundance: .
CDR3nt: TGTGCCAGCAGCCCGCAGTCCAGAAATACGCAGTATTTT
CDR3aa: CASSPQSRNTQYF

j_gene: TRBJ1-6
d_gene: .
v_gene: TRBV10-3
abundance: .
CDR3nt: TGTGCCATCAGTGAGTCGACAAATAATTCACCCCTCCACTTT
CDR3aa: CAISESTNNSPLHF

j_gene: TRBJ1-1
d_gene: .
v_gene: TRBV5-5
abundance: .
CDR3nt: TGTGCCAGCAGCTCACCGGAAGGGGGGGCGAACACTGAAGCTTTCTTT
CDR3aa: CASSSPEGGANTEAFF

j_gene: TRBJ2-6
d_gene: .
v_gene: TRBV5-1
abundance: .
CDR3nt: TGCGCCAGCAGCCTACAGAGCTCTGGGGCCAACGTCCTGACTTTC
CDR3aa: CASSLQSSGANVLTF